Reported below is one T cell receptor beta chain. What it binds is not known. The sample comes from a study of shared clonotypes between healthy human individuals. At the level of the study: Contributing individuals were a couple of females and three males aged 18 to 49. Whole-study results and caveats: An expected dependence of interdonor clonotype sharing on sequencing depth was noted. Generally, estimated richness proved larger in naive subsets than it did in memory subsets.

The germline V gene has CDR1 KGHSH and CDR2 LQKENI. This CDR3 is 13 amino acids long. Unmatched junction bases numbered 3, after V lost 3 bases and J lost 5 bases. Those who donated were healthy HIV-negative adults, with no recent acute infections or vaccinations reported. Assay used: immunoSEQ multiplex PCR; TCRdb lists only in-frame clones, some missing. The sample includes more than 1.2 million clones, about 98.5% seen only once; the top ten take over 0.3%. The receptor comes from a man aged 25-45 years in good health. The V call is TRBV18, the J call TRBJ2-5; 7 positions agree with TRBD2. Sequenced: naive CD4+ T cells sorted from blood. The subset was: CD45RA+ positively selected. CDR3 protein: CASSPAGAETQYF. CDR3 bases: TGTGCCAGCTCACCTGCGGGAGCGGAGACCCAGTACTTC.